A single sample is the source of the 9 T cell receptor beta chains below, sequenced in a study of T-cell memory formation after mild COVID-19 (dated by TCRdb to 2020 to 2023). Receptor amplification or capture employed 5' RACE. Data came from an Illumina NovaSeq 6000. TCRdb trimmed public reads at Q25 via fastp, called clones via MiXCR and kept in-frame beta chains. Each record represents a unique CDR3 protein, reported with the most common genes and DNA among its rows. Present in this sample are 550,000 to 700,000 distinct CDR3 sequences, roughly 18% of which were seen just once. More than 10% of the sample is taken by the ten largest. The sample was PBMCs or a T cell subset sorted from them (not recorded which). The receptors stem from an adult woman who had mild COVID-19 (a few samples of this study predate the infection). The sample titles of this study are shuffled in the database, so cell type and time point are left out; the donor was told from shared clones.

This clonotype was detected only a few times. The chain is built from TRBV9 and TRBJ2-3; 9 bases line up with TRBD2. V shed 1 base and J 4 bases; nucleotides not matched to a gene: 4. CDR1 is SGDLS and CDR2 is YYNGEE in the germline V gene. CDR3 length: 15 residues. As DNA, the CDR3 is TGTGCCAGCAGCGTATTGCGGGAGGGAGCAGATACGCAGTATTTT. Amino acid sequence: CASSVLREGADTQYF.

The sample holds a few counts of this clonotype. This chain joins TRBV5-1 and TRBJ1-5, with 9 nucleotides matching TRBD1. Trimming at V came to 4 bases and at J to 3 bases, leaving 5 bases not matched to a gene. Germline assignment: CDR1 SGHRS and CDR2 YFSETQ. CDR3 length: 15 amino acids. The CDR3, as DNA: TGCGCCAGCAGCCCTAGGACAGGGGCCAATCAGCCCCAGCATTTT. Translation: CASSPRTGANQPQHF.

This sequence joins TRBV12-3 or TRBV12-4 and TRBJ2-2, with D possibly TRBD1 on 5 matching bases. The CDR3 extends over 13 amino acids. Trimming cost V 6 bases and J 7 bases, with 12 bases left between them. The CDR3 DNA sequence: TGTGCCAGCAGCGCGAAGGGGAACGGGGAGCTGTTTTTT. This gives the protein CASSAKGNGELFF.

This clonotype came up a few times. This CDR3 reads CASSLAWTGSYGYTF. CDR3 nucleotides: TGTGCCAGCAGCTTAGCTTGGACAGGGTCCTATGGCTACACCTTC. The J gene is TRBJ1-2, the V gene TRBV7-9, with TRBD1 identical over 8 bases. V shed 0 bases and J 4 bases; nucleotides not matched to a gene: 4. Germline assignment: CDR1 SEHNR and CDR2 FQNEAQ (reference sequence). The CDR3 sequence is 15 residues long. The full variable domain, completed using reference TRBV7-9 and TRBJ1-2, is DTGVSQNPRHKITKRGQNVTFRCDPISEHNRLYWYRQTLGQGPEFLTYFQNEAQLEKSRLLSDRFSAERPKGSFSTLEIQRTEQGDSAMYLCASSLAWTGSYGYTFGSGTRLTVV.

DNA of the CDR3: TGTGCCACAGCTGGACCTAACCTAGCGGGTGAAGCCGGGGAGCTGTTTTTT. This encodes CATAGPNLAGEAGELFF. The rearrangement joins TRBV6-2 or TRBV6-3 to TRBJ2-2; 8 bases align to TRBD2. The CDR3 extends over 17 amino acids. Trimming cost V 10 bases and J 6 bases; bases outside gene matches: 19. Germline V lookup: CDR1 MNHEY, CDR2 SVGEGT.

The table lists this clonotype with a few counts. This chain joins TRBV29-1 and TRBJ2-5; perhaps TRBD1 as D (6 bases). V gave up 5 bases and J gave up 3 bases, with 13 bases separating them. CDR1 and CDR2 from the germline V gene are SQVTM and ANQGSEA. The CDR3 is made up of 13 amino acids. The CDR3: CSVQLRGEETQYF. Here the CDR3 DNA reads TGCAGCGTTCAACTCAGGGGAGAAGAGACCCAGTACTTC.

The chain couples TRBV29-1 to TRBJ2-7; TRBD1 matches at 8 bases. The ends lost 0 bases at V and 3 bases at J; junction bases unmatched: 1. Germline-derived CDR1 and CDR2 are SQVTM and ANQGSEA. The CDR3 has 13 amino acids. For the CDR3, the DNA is TGCAGCGTTGAAGAGGACAGGGACTACGAGCAGTACTTC. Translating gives CSVEEDRDYEQYF.

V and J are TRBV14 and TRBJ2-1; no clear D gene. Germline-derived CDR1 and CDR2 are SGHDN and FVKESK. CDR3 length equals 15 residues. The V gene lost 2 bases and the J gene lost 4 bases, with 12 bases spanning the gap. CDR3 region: CASSQKIGRYNEQFF. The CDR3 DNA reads TGTGCCAGCAGCCAAAAAATAGGAAGGTACAATGAGCAGTTCTTC.

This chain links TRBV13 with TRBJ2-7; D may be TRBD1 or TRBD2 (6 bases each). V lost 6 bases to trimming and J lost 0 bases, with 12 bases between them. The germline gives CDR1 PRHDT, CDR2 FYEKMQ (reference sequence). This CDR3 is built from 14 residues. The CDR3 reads CASSSRGRSYEQYF. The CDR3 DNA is TGTGCCAGCAGTAGTCGGGGGCGCTCCTACGAGCAGTACTTC. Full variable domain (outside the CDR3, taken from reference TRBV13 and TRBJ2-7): AAGVIQSPRHLIKEKRETATLKCYPIPRHDTVYWYQQGPGQDPQFLISFYEKMQSDKGSIPDRFSAQQFSDYHSELNMSSLELGDSALYFCASSSRGRSYEQYFGPGTRLTVT.